These T cell receptor beta chains were read from a single sample in a study of neoadjuvant anti-PD-1 for oral cavity cancer. Clones were sequenced by immunoSEQ multiplex PCR, and TCRdb holds only the in-frame ones, with some missing. The sample consists of roughly 14,000 clones, 70% to 85% of them appearing once. The sample in question was PBMCs, obtained after nivolumab (anti-PD-1) treatment. These receptors were obtained from a person between 40 and 85 years old with oral cavity squamous cell carcinoma. The CDR3 runs from the conserved cysteine through the conserved F or W. The D gene is left open where the match is weak. Clone size, where shown, is once, few, many, or a class for clones that have expanded.

>TRBV19|NA|NA|TRBJ1-2
CASRPGQAYGYTF
TGTGCCAGTAGGCCAGGGCAGGCCTATGGCTACACCTTC
>TRBV6-6|TRBD1|few|TRBJ1-2
CASSPQGANHGYTF
TGTGCCAGCAGTCCACAGGGGGCCAACCATGGCTACACCTTC
>TRBV6-5|TRBD2|NA|TRBJ2-7
CASSYSRAGAYEQYF
TGTGCCAGCAGTTACTCGAGGGCGGGGGCCTACGAGCAGTACTTC
>TRBV2|NA|few|TRBJ1-5
CASSEDRVYKPQHF
TGTGCCAGCAGTGAAGACAGGGTGTATAAGCCCCAGCATTTT
>TRBV28|NA|NA|TRBJ1-5
CASSSGYNQPQHF
TGTGCCAGCAGTTCAGGATACAATCAGCCCCAGCATTTT
>TRBV6-5|NA|NA|TRBJ1-1
CASSYFYTGEAFF
TGTGCCAGCAGTTACTTTTACACGGGGGAAGCTTTCTTT
>TRBV7-9|NA|few|TRBJ1-5
CASSPLGWNGQPQHF
TGTGCCAGCAGCCCCTTGGGTTGGAACGGTCAGCCCCAGCATTTT
>TRBV5-4|NA|few|TRBJ2-7
CASSRGREQYF
TGTGCCAGCAGCCGGGGGAGGGAGCAGTACTTC
>TRBV11-3|NA|NA|TRBJ2-3
CASSDPQGTQYF
TGTGCCAGCAGCGACCCACAGGGAACGCAGTATTTT
>TRBV2|TRBD1|NA|TRBJ1-2
CASSGQGLTNYGYTF
TGTGCCAGCAGTGGACAGGGACTGACAAACTATGGCTACACCTTC
>TRBV7-8|TRBD2|NA|TRBJ2-3
CAVTRLATDTQYF
TGTGCCGTCACCCGACTAGCAACAGATACGCAGTATTTT
>TRBV18|NA|few|TRBJ1-6
CASSPIGVGDSPLHF
TGTGCCAGCTCACCTATCGGTGTGGGGGATTCACCCCTCCACTTT
>TRBV7-3|NA|NA|TRBJ2-1
CASSLTEADEQFF
TGTGCCAGCAGCTTAACGGAGGCGGATGAGCAGTTCTTC
>TRBV6-5|NA|NA|TRBJ1-2
CASSRGAQGGYTF
TGTGCCAGCAGCCGGGGGGCGCAGGGTGGCTACACCTTC
>TRBV6-5|NA|NA|TRBJ1-2
CASSYSGGGGNGYTF
TGTGCCAGCAGTTACTCAGGTGGGGGGGGTAACGGCTACACCTTC
>TRBV15|NA|NA|TRBJ1-3
CATSRPSEGGNTIYF
TGTGCCACCAGCAGACCCTCCGAGGGTGGAAACACCATATATTTT
>TRBV5-4|TRBD1|NA|TRBJ2-7
CASRPGQGHEQYF
TGTGCCAGCAGACCCGGACAGGGCCACGAGCAGTACTTC
>TRBV5-1|NA|NA|TRBJ2-7
CASSFGAAGDEQYF
TGCGCCAGCAGCTTCGGGGCCGCCGGGGACGAGCAGTACTTC
>TRBV11-2|TRBD2|NA|TRBJ2-1
CASSLDRMGGTSGGQFF
TGTGCCAGCAGCTTAGATAGGATGGGGGGGACTAGCGGCGGGCAGTTCTTC
>TRBV28|NA|NA|TRBJ1-1
CAIIRAENTEAFF
TGTGCCATCATTCGGGCAGAGAACACTGAAGCTTTCTTT
>TRBV6-6|NA|once|TRBJ1-1
CASRPKMNTEAFF
TGTGCCAGCAGGCCCAAGATGAACACTGAAGCTTTCTTT
>TRBV11-2|TRBD2|NA|TRBJ2-7
CASSSALAGGGQYF
TGTGCCAGCAGCTCCGCGTTAGCGGGCGGGGGGCAGTACTTC
>TRBV9|NA|NA|TRBJ2-1
CASSPPGGYSYNEQFF
TGTGCCAGCAGTCCCCCTGGGGGATACTCCTACAATGAGCAGTTCTTC
>TRBV5-1|NA|few|TRBJ1-6
CASSAAGVFFNSPLHF
TGCGCCAGCAGCGCGGCGGGAGTCTTCTTTAATTCACCCCTCCACTTT
>TRBV6-5|NA|NA|TRBJ1-3
CASRHFRDTGNTIYF
TGTGCCAGCAGACACTTCCGGGACACTGGAAACACCATATATTTT
>TRBV10-3|NA|NA|TRBJ1-1
CAISVGRSLNTEAFF
TGTGCCATCAGTGTAGGCAGATCCTTGAACACTGAAGCTTTCTTT
>TRBV4-1|NA|NA|TRBJ2-7
CASTSGTQLSYEQYF
TGCGCCAGCACCTCCGGGACTCAACTCTCCTACGAGCAGTACTTC
>TRBV15|NA|once|TRBJ1-4
CATSRAGATKGEKLFF
TGTGCCACCAGCAGGGCAGGGGCCACCAAGGGGGAAAAACTGTTTTTT
>TRBV6-1|NA|once|TRBJ2-5
CASSTGQEEETQYF
TGTGCCAGCAGTACTGGACAAGAGGAAGAGACCCAGTACTTC
>TRBV30|NA|NA|TRBJ2-7
CAWSPGGQQYF
TGTGCCTGGAGTCCCGGGGGTCAGCAGTACTTC
>TRBV7-9|TRBD1|NA|TRBJ2-7
CASSPRGPYEQYF
TGTGCCAGCAGCCCCAGGGGGCCCTACGAGCAGTACTTC
>TRBV7-8|NA|NA|TRBJ2-5
CASKEVGGPPETQYF
TGTGCCAGCAAGGAGGTTGGGGGACCCCCGGAGACCCAGTACTTC